A single sample is the source of the 5 T cell receptor beta chains below, sequenced in a study of cytomegalovirus exposure and HLA in healthy donors. PCR primers comprised 60 Vbeta and 13 Jbeta primers. Only in-frame clones appear in the TCRdb table, and some are missing; sequencing was by immunoSEQ multiplex PCR. The table counts about 70,000 clones; 1.5% to 2% lies in the top ten. The source material was PBMCs. The receptors were sampled from a woman under 40 in good health and CMV-seronegative.

This rearrangement joins TRBV6-1 to TRBJ2-1; the match to TRBD1 covers 9 bases. Germline CDR1 is MNHNS and CDR2 is SASEGT. With V trimmed by 1 base and J by 4 bases, 2 bases remained unmatched. The CDR3 contains 15 residues. As DNA, the CDR3 is TGTGCCAGCAGTGAAGACAGGGGGCCGTACAATGAGCAGTTCTTC. This codes for CASSEDRGPYNEQFF.

This chain joins TRBV30 and TRBJ1-5, with a possible D match to TRBD1 (6 bases). This CDR3 spans 13 amino acids. V was clipped by 3 bases and J by 7 bases, with 13 bases between them. From germline, CDR1 is GTSNPN and CDR2 SVGIG (reference sequence). CDR3 coding DNA: TGTGCCTGGAGACAGGGAAATGGACAGCCCCAGCATTTT. It specifies CAWRQGNGQPQHF.

The chain is built from TRBV14 and TRBJ1-4; TRBD1 matches 8 bases. The CDR3 consists of 15 residues. Germline CDR1 SGHDN, CDR2 FVKESK. V trimming: 6 bases; J trimming: 4 bases; junction bases outside the gene matches: 7. The CDR3 spells CASRGAGQDNEKLFF. Here the CDR3 DNA reads TGTGCCAGCAGGGGAGCGGGACAGGATAATGAAAAACTGTTTTTT.

The chain carries TRBV18 and TRBJ1-3; D is uncertain. The germline CDR1 and CDR2 sequences are KGHSH and LQKENI. This CDR3 has 15 residues. Trimming took 2 bases from V and 1 from J, leaving 9 bases between them. The CDR3 loop is CASSPSGGSGNTIYF. The CDR3 DNA follows: TGTGCCAGCTCACCAAGCGGAGGGTCTGGAAACACCATATATTTT.

The chain couples TRBV28 to TRBJ2-7; 8 positions match TRBD1. The ends lost 6 bases at V and 0 bases at J; junction bases unmatched: 7. The CDR3 covers 15 residues. Germline CDR1 reads MDHEN; CDR2 reads SYDVKM. The DNA of the CDR3 is TGTGCCAGCAGCCAAAGGACAGGGAGCTCCTACGAGCAGTACTTC. Translating it yields CASSQRTGSSYEQYF.